This TCR beta chain was profiled in a study of blood T cell repertoires in COVID-19. In the study overall: Material from acute and convalescent COVID-19 was sourced from the United States, Italy and Spain.

Trimming took off 1 base at V and 10 bases at J, with 7 bases between the two ends. Germline V gene sequence: CDR1 SGHAT, CDR2 FQNNGV. The CDR3 runs to 12 residues. The method was immunoSEQ multiplex PCR; TCRdb's version includes in-frame clones alone and lacks a portion of them. The sample includes about 98,000 clones, roughly 82% of them seen just once. This TCR came from a man older than 75 with acute or convalescent COVID-19. The genes are TRBV11-2 and TRBJ1-4, with D uncertain. The sequencing input was peripheral blood. This CDR3 reads CASSLAGLKLFF. CDR3 bases: TGTGCCAGCAGCTTAGCAGGCCTAAAACTGTTTTTT.